This T cell receptor (beta chain) was found in a study of blood T cells in healthy people across ages. Points from the study as a whole: Per million T cells, the diversity of TCR beta decreased roughly linearly as age advanced.

About this clonotype: As yet, its antigen is unknown.

Primers used in a second PCR of roughly 7 to 11 cycles were a sample-barcoded 5' primer and a J-beta primer mix. TCRdb re-called the 5' RACE reads with MiXCR, one entry per CDR3 protein. The table includes about 1.5 million distinct CDR3 sequences, 35% to 45% detected once. The CDR3 extends over 14 amino acids. The ends were cut back, 6 bases at V and 0 bases at J, with 12 bases in the middle. Germline V CDR1 and CDR2: DFQATT, SNEGSKA (reference sequence). The sequence came from a woman between 18 and 30 years old in good health. The J gene is TRBJ1-3, the V gene TRBV20-1; weak D call: TRBD1 (6 bases). Input material: blood. CDR3 sequence (DNA): TGCAGTGCCTCGGACAGTAACTCTGGAAACACCATATATTTT. Translating gives CSASDSNSGNTIYF.